The rows below give T cell receptor beta chains drawn from one sample of a study of control samples from healthy donors and cancer patients. TCRdb keeps only in-frame clones here, not all; method: immunoSEQ multiplex PCR. The sample yields about 130,000 clones, 90% to 95% seen once. The sequenced sample was PBMCs. All receptors come from a man aged 55 to 70 with colorectal cancer. Both conserved end residues are part of each CDR3. The order of the fields is CDR3 protein, V gene, J gene.

CASTPGSETQYF	TRBV12-3/TRBV12-4	TRBJ2-5
CASSSGGAGGSETQYF	TRBV5-4	TRBJ2-5
CASSRGTGVNTEAFF	TRBV6-6	TRBJ1-1
CASSLRGSVAQFF	TRBV5-6	TRBJ2-1
CAWSLGQGAFYEQYF	TRBV30	TRBJ2-7
CASSLGRLSSYNEQFF	TRBV19	TRBJ2-1
CASSLPGAYGYTF	TRBV28	TRBJ1-2
CASSESDYGYTF	TRBV10-2	TRBJ1-2
CASSGVVRSDTQYF	TRBV3-1/TRBV3-2	TRBJ2-3
CASSIGHGSGNTIYF	TRBV9	TRBJ1-3
CASSGDRGTRSQFF	TRBV18	TRBJ2-1
CASSQAEGPYEQYF	TRBV4-1	TRBJ2-7
CASSLTGGDGTEAFF	TRBV6-6	TRBJ1-1
CASSLGGSGVPELFF	TRBV7-2	TRBJ2-2
CSVGGGGTDTQYF	TRBV29-1	TRBJ2-3
CASSPSSYEQYF	TRBV3-1/TRBV3-2	TRBJ2-7
CASSISQGGSYEQYF	TRBV19	TRBJ2-7
CASRRDLTVTEAFF	TRBV6-5	TRBJ1-1
CASREQGSEKLFF	TRBV5-1	TRBJ1-4
CASSYGPAGAAFF	TRBV6-5	TRBJ1-1
CATSRGFDTEAFF	TRBV6-5	TRBJ1-1
CASSEGRQAYNSPLHF	TRBV2	TRBJ1-6
CATSAQGEKLFF	TRBV24-1	TRBJ1-4
CASRQDTQYF	TRBV13	TRBJ2-3
CASTRDTANYGYTF	TRBV6-5	TRBJ1-2
CASSQGQGASGGNPLGTEAFF	TRBV6-6	TRBJ1-1
CASSPRQVANYGYTF	TRBV9	TRBJ1-2
CASSDTPGGSPLHF	TRBV5-1	TRBJ1-6
CASSEGEGHNEKLFF	TRBV10-1	TRBJ1-4
CASSPATSYEQYF	TRBV4-1	TRBJ2-7
CASSSGQGASYEQYF	TRBV18	TRBJ2-7
CASSLDRDGGTEAFF	TRBV18	TRBJ1-1
CASTIRTVNTGELFF	TRBV11-2	TRBJ2-2
CASSQSGVSTDTQYF	TRBV3-1/TRBV3-2	TRBJ2-3
CASSLAPVNTEAFF	TRBV5-1	TRBJ1-1
CASSADREATEAFF	TRBV25-1	TRBJ1-1
CASSFPDQPQHF	TRBV12-3/TRBV12-4	TRBJ1-5
CATSTSRNTEAFF	TRBV15	TRBJ1-1
CASSRPPGGVDTQYF	TRBV9	TRBJ2-3
CASSAAGVNYGYTF	TRBV28	TRBJ1-2
CASSTGLPTDTQYF	TRBV5-4	TRBJ2-3
CASSSTGGLRAFF	TRBV7-9	TRBJ1-1
CASSLYRARNTGELFF	TRBV28	TRBJ2-2
CASSQRGETYGYTF	TRBV28	TRBJ1-2
CASRGSGFYGYTF	TRBV12-3/TRBV12-4	TRBJ1-2
CASRLGQLNTEAFF	TRBV2	TRBJ1-1
CASSLQASAGQETQYF	TRBV7-9	TRBJ2-5
CASSLAENTQYF	TRBV7-9	TRBJ2-3
CASSNLRDRGSPLHF	TRBV3-1/TRBV3-2	TRBJ1-6
CASSLEEGEQETQYF	TRBV11-3	TRBJ2-5
CASSLVGGRDYVEQFF	TRBV5-1	TRBJ2-1
CASSSSGTGRGELFF	TRBV6-5	TRBJ1-4
CASSTMGTGTDTQYF	TRBV3-1/TRBV3-2	TRBJ2-3
CASSRRQGSDYGYTF	TRBV18	TRBJ1-2
CASSPGTGNSPLHF	TRBV27	TRBJ1-6
CASSLEPSGRRDTQYF	TRBV5-1	TRBJ2-3
CASSRGDSLYGYTF	TRBV19	TRBJ1-2
CATSRGSGGDTDTQYF	TRBV15	TRBJ2-3
CASSGTATNTF	TRBV2	TRBJ1-2
CASSLGRTGGLETQYF	TRBV7-2	TRBJ2-5